Presented here are 32 T cell receptor beta chains from one specimen sequenced in a study of human T cells and chemical hapten exposure. Regarding time point: pre-sensitization, week 0. The treatment is: therapeutic diphenylcyclopropenone sensitization with weekly scalp DPC. Each CDR3 protein is one row after TCRdb ran MiXCR on the RACE reads. The sample lists under 300,000 distinct CDR3 sequences, approximately 8.6% seen once, with approximately 2.2% in the top ten. The specimen was whole blood, collected in connection with sensitization to the hapten diphenylcyclopropenone (DPC). These receptors originate from a woman between 40 and 55 years old with alopecia areata. Some clones in this sample may be carry-over from other donors' samples.

The chain is built from TRBV7-2 and TRBJ2-1, with D unclear. Germline loops: CDR1 SGHTA, CDR2 FQGNSA. CDR3 length equals 11 residues. V was clipped by 8 bases and J by 6 bases, with 8 bases between them. CDR3 residues: CASGLFNEQFF. The CDR3 DNA reads as TGTGCCAGCGGCCTTTTCAATGAGCAGTTCTTC.

This chain uses TRBV7-9 with TRBJ2-1, with D maybe TRBD2 (5 bases). Germline V CDR1 and CDR2: SEHNR, FQNEAQ (reference sequence). The CDR3 runs to 12 residues. V dropped 1 base and J dropped 14 bases, with 12 bases sitting between them. The CDR3 region has the DNA TGTGCCAGCAGCTTAGGGCAGGCTAGCAAGTTCTTC. This gives the protein CASSLGQASKFF.

This clonotype was detected a few times. This chain links TRBV4-3 with TRBJ2-3; TRBD2 aligns across 8 bases. Germline CDR1 and CDR2: LGHNA and YSLEER. With V trimmed by 1 base and J by 3 bases, 15 bases remained unmatched. The CDR3 loop spans 19 amino acids. CDR3 region: CASSQVWSGSRGRTDTQYF. For the CDR3, the DNA is TGCGCCAGCAGCCAAGTTTGGAGCGGGAGTCGAGGGAGGACAGATACGCAGTATTTT.

This clonotype came up a few times. V and J are TRBV20-1 and TRBJ1-6; D is possibly TRBD1 (6 bases). From germline, CDR1 is DFQATT and CDR2 SNEGSKA (reference sequence). Trimming took off 3 bases at V and 7 bases at J, with 16 bases between the two ends. The CDR3 runs 15 residues. The CDR3 DNA is TGCAGTGCTAGGTCACGGGCAGGGGCCAATTCACCCCTCCACTTT. Its translation: CSARSRAGANSPLHF.

This clonotype showed up just a few times. The CDR3 sequence: CASSPGTETDTQYF. The CDR3 DNA follows: TGCGCCAGCAGCCCCGGGACAGAAACAGATACGCAGTATTTT. The rearrangement joins TRBV5-1 to TRBJ2-3; 7 bases map to TRBD1. CDR1 is SGHRS and CDR2 is YFSETQ in the germline V gene. This CDR3 spans 14 amino acids. V lost 4 bases to trimming and J lost 3 bases; unmatched junction nucleotides: 5.

This clonotype appeared a few times. This chain connects TRBV10-3 to TRBJ1-1; 11 bases agree with TRBD1. Germline trimming cut 3 bases from V and 6 bases from J; bases unmatched to any gene: 9. Germline V gene data show CDR1 as ENHRY and CDR2 as SYGVKD. The CDR3 extends over 16 amino acids. CDR3 sequence (DNA): TGTGCCATCAGTGAACCGGGACAGGGGGGGAGGCCTGAAGCTTTCTTT. This translates into CAISEPGQGGRPEAFF.

The V and J genes are TRBV2 and TRBJ2-2, with 12 bases aligning to TRBD1. The CDR3 length is 15 residues. V dropped 7 bases and J dropped 7; count of bases not matched to a gene: 7. Germline CDR1 reads SNHLY; CDR2 reads FYNNEI. CDR3 region: CASKGTGGVIGELFF. CDR3 bases: TGTGCCAGCAAAGGGACAGGGGGCGTTATCGGGGAGCTGTTTTTT.

This clonotype has a count of ten or more. The rearrangement uses TRBV20-1 and TRBJ2-5; TRBD2 matches at 8 bases. This CDR3 is built from 15 residues. Per the germline V gene, CDR1 is DFQATT and CDR2 is SNEGSKA (reference sequence). The junction had 9 bases not matched to a gene; V was cut back by 1 base and J by 5 bases. The CDR3 loop is CSARVSAGAYETQYF. CDR3 DNA: TGCAGTGCTAGAGTTTCAGCGGGAGCTTATGAGACCCAGTACTTC.

The V and J genes are TRBV3-1 and TRBJ2-1; D unclear. CDR3 length equals 17 residues. V dropped 1 base and J dropped 2 bases, with 15 bases sitting between them. Germline CDR1 and CDR2: LGHDT and YNNKEL (reference sequence). CDR3 coding DNA: TGTGCCAGCAGCCAAGCGTGGGATCCGCACCCCTACAATGAGCAGTTCTTC. Protein sequence: CASSQAWDPHPYNEQFF.

This clonotype was detected a few times. V usage is TRBV7-9 and J usage is TRBJ1-5; D gene unclear. Germline V lookup: CDR1 SEHNR, CDR2 FQNEAQ (reference sequence). V was clipped by 5 bases and J by 8 bases, with 13 bases between them. The CDR3 runs to 13 residues. The CDR3 reads CASSRYSEEPQHF. DNA of the CDR3: TGTGCCAGCAGCAGATACAGTGAAGAGCCCCAGCATTTT.

This clonotype came up a few times. The genes are TRBV7-2 and TRBJ2-1, with 10 bases fitting TRBD2. The V segment lost 5 bases and the J segment 4 bases; nucleotides outside the gene matches: 14. In germline, CDR1 is SGHTA, CDR2 FQGNSA. The CDR3 runs to 18 residues. The CDR3 region is CASSLRASGSKWYNEQFF. CDR3 nucleotide sequence: TGTGCCAGCAGCCTTCGAGCTAGCGGGAGTAAGTGGTACAATGAGCAGTTCTTC. The full variable domain, with the rest looked up from reference TRBV7-2 and TRBJ2-1, is GAGVSQSPSNKVTEKGKDVELRCDPISGHTALYWYRQSLGQGLEFLIYFQGNSAPDKSGLPSDRFSAERTGGSVSTLTIQRTQQEDSAVYLCASSLRASGSKWYNEQFFGPGTRLTVL.

V is TRBV4-1 and J is TRBJ2-1; D unclear. Trimming took 4 bases from V and 3 from J, leaving 19 bases between them. The CDR3 loop spans 17 amino acids. Germline V gene lookup returns CDR1 MGHRA and CDR2 YSYEKL. The CDR3 loop reads CASSPAPGPPNYNEQFF. In DNA form, the CDR3 reads TGCGCCAGCAGCCCCGCGCCTGGGCCCCCAAACTACAATGAGCAGTTCTTC.

This chain uses TRBV7-2 with TRBJ2-5, with TRBD1 as a possible D gene (5 bases). The CDR3 has 13 amino acids. The germline V gene encodes CDR1 SGHTA and CDR2 FQGNSA. Trimming stripped 5 bases from V and 4 bases from J, with 11 bases between. The CDR3 DNA is TGTGCCAGCAGCCCAGGGTATGGAGAGACCCAGTACTTC. Residues: CASSPGYGETQYF.

This clonotype was seen many times. The rearrangement links TRBV20-1 to TRBJ1-6; a possible D gene is TRBD1 (6 bases). CDR1 is DFQATT, CDR2 SNEGSKA, per germline (reference sequence). V lost 2 bases, J lost 6 bases, and 17 bases lay in between. The CDR3 sequence is 16 residues long. Here the CDR3 reads CSARSSRGLGNSPLHF. In DNA, the CDR3 is TGCAGTGCTAGATCGTCGCGGGGGCTTGGTAATTCACCCCTCCACTTT.

In this sample, this clonotype turned up a few times. The V call is TRBV27, the J call TRBJ1-2, with D tentatively TRBD1 (5 bases). The CDR3 has 14 amino acids. Trimming pared 7 bases from V and 6 bases from J, leaving 18 bases between. Germline CDR1 MNHEY, CDR2 SMNVEV (reference sequence). CDR3 bases: TGTGCCAGCATTCGGGGGATACCGACGGATGGCTACACCTTC. It translates to CASIRGIPTDGYTF.

This clonotype was recorded many times. J is TRBJ1-5 and V is TRBV5-1; TRBD1 matches 7 bases. The CDR3 totals 16 residues. Germline CDR1 SGHRS, CDR2 YFSETQ. J gave up 5 bases and V 0 bases, and 8 bases lay outside the gene matches. CDR3 sequence reads: CASSLGRDSHHQPQHF. The CDR3 DNA follows: TGCGCCAGCAGCTTGGGCCGGGACAGCCATCATCAGCCCCAGCATTTT.

This clonotype has only a few counts. The chain employs TRBV6-5 and TRBJ1-5; D possibly corresponds to TRBD1 (5 bases). Per the germline V gene, CDR1 is MNHEY and CDR2 is SVGAGI. CDR3 size: 14 residues. Between the trimmed V and J ends, which lost 2 bases and 4 bases, there was a span of 9 bases. CDR3 amino acids: CASSYNQGNQPQHF. DNA for the CDR3: TGTGCCAGCAGTTACAACCAGGGAAATCAGCCCCAGCATTTT.

The chain's CDR3 is CSVSTGSSYEQYF. The CDR3 DNA sequence: TGCAGCGTTTCGACAGGGAGCTCCTACGAGCAGTACTTC. This chain joins TRBV29-1 and TRBJ2-7, with TRBD1 identical over 7 bases. The germline gives CDR1 SQVTM, CDR2 ANQGSEA. Unmatched junction bases numbered 4, after V lost 5 bases and J lost 0 bases. The CDR3 is made up of 13 amino acids.

The chain combines TRBV4-1 with TRBJ1-3; D perhaps matches TRBD1 (5 bases). Germline V gives CDR1 MGHRA, CDR2 YSYEKL. Trimming took 0 bases from V and 2 from J, leaving 8 bases between them. This CDR3 region has 15 residues. CDR3 sequence: CASSQDSGAGNTIYF. The CDR3 DNA is TGCGCCAGCAGCCAAGATTCGGGGGCTGGAAACACCATATATTTT.

The CDR3 region is CASSPNYNSGSTDTQYF. In DNA form, the CDR3 reads TGTGCCAGCTCACCAAACTACAATAGCGGAAGCACAGATACGCAGTATTTT. The V and J genes are TRBV18 and TRBJ2-3, with D possibly TRBD2 on 6 matching bases. The V gene's germline CDR1 is KGHSH and CDR2 LQKENI. This CDR3 is 17 amino acids long. Trimming removed 2 bases from V and 0 bases from J, with 15 bases in between.

This clonotype has only a few counts. The V call is TRBV28, the J call TRBJ1-5; possibly TRBD1 for D (5 bases). The CDR3 contains 14 residues. The germline CDR1 and CDR2 sequences are MDHEN and SYDVKM. Trimming removed 8 bases from V and 2 bases from J, with 13 bases in between. The CDR3 sequence: CASGRAIGNQPQHF. CDR3 coding DNA: TGTGCCAGCGGCAGGGCGATTGGCAATCAGCCCCAGCATTTT.

This clonotype has a handful of counts. V is TRBV29-1 and J is TRBJ2-3, with TRBD2 identical over 10 bases. V gave up 6 bases and J gave up 2 bases; unmatched junction bases: 5. The CDR3 is 14 amino acids. Germline-derived CDR1 and CDR2 are SQVTM and ANQGSEA. The CDR3 DNA is TGCAGCGTCTGCGGGACTAGCGACACAGATACGCAGTATTTT. This codes for CSVCGTSDTDTQYF.

This chain links TRBV11-2 with TRBJ2-7; maybe TRBD1 (6 bases). Trimming stripped 4 bases from V and 6 bases from J, with 13 bases between. The CDR3 length is 13 residues. Germline V gene sequence: CDR1 SGHAT, CDR2 FQNNGV. DNA for the CDR3: TGTGCCAGCAGCTCCCCCACGACAGGCGAGCAGTACTTC. Translated, it gives CASSSPTTGEQYF.

V usage is TRBV27 and J usage is TRBJ1-6; D is ambiguous. Deletions cut 7 bases from V and 0 bases from J, with 13 bases between. CDR1 MNHEY and CDR2 SMNVEV come from the germline V gene (reference sequence). The CDR3 sequence is 16 residues long. DNA for the CDR3: TGTGCCAGCAAAGTGGCCGGGGACTCCTATAATTCACCCCTCCACTTT. Its translation: CASKVAGDSYNSPLHF.

This clonotype was observed a handful of times. The rearrangement uses TRBV6-2 or TRBV6-3 and TRBJ2-2, with no clear D. The CDR3 is 15 residues long. V was pared by 5 bases and J by 4 bases, with 14 bases between. Per the germline V gene, CDR1 is MNHEY and CDR2 is SVGEGT. The CDR3 region has the DNA TGTGCCAGCAGTCGGACCGTAGACGCCACCGGGGAGCTGTTTTTT. Its translation: CASSRTVDATGELFF.

There are a few counts of this clonotype. The chain links TRBV28 to TRBJ1-5; the D gene is possibly TRBD1 (5 bases). The CDR3 runs to 12 residues. V lost 7 bases, J lost 10 bases, and 14 bases lay in between. Per germline, CDR1 MDHEN and CDR2 SYDVKM. This CDR3 is CASKRGLLPQHF. The CDR3 DNA is TGTGCCAGCAAGCGGGGCCTCCTCCCCCAGCATTTT.

This clonotype was found a few times. J is TRBJ2-1 and V is TRBV6-5; D possibly matches TRBD1 or TRBD2 (6 bases each). The germline gives CDR1 MNHEY, CDR2 SVGAGI. The germline V and J ends were trimmed by 8 bases and 9 bases, with 17 bases remaining between them. The CDR3 sequence is 13 residues long. As DNA, the CDR3 is TGTGCCAGCGGGGGCGGGAAGTACGGTGAGCAGTTCTTC. This codes for CASGGGKYGEQFF.

This clonotype was recorded only once. The chain carries TRBV4-3 and TRBJ2-1; D is perhaps TRBD2 (6 bases). The CDR3 sequence is 17 residues long. Germline-derived CDR1 and CDR2 are LGHNA and YSLEER. Deletions cut 3 bases from V and 4 bases from J, with 19 bases between. CDR3 region: CASSQEGQGGLYNEQFF. DNA of the CDR3: TGCGCCAGCAGCCAGGAGGGGCAGGGAGGCCTTTACAATGAGCAGTTCTTC.

This clonotype occurred a few times. This chain links TRBV5-1 with TRBJ1-6; D not certain. With 0 bases removed from V and 10 bases from J, the gap between germline ends came to 8 bases. The CDR3 has 13 amino acids. CDR1 and CDR2 from the germline V gene are SGHRS and YFSETQ. The CDR3 sequence is CASSLVQESPLHF. In DNA form, the CDR3 reads TGCGCCAGCAGCTTGGTCCAAGAGTCACCCCTCCACTTT. Variable domain in full (rest from reference TRBV5-1 and TRBJ1-6): KAGVTQTPRYLIKTRGQQVTLSCSPISGHRSVSWYQQTPGQGLQFLFEYFSETQRNKGNFPGRFSGRQFSNSRSEMNVSTLELGDSALYLCASSLVQESPLHFGNGTRLTVT.

This rearrangement joins TRBV10-3 to TRBJ1-1; 8 bases are shared with TRBD1. CDR1 and CDR2 (germline): ENHRY, SYGVKD. CDR3 length: 15 amino acids. The V gene end was trimmed by 2 bases and the J gene end by 1 base; junction bases not matched to a gene: 3. The CDR3 DNA reads TGTGCCATCAGTGAGCAAGGACAGGGGAACACTGAAGCTTTCTTT. Translated, it gives CAISEQGQGNTEAFF.

This clonotype was recorded a few times. This chain links TRBV7-9 with TRBJ1-6; D is undetermined. CDR1 is SEHNR and CDR2 is FQNEAQ in the germline V gene (reference sequence). The CDR3 is 15 amino acids. V shed 3 bases and J shed 4 bases, with 10 bases lying between them. This CDR3 reads CASSLSQSYNSPLHF. CDR3 coding DNA: TGTGCCAGCAGCTTGTCCCAATCATATAATTCACCCCTCCACTTT.

V usage is TRBV3-1 and J usage is TRBJ2-6; 10 nucleotides line up with TRBD2. CDR1 and CDR2 from the germline V gene are LGHDT and YNNKEL (reference sequence). The CDR3 covers 17 residues. The ends lost 4 bases at V and 1 base at J; junction bases unmatched: 4. CDR3 sequence reads: CASSRSSGSSGANVLTF. In DNA, the CDR3 is TGTGCCAGCAGCCGGTCTAGCGGGAGTTCTGGGGCCAACGTCCTGACTTTC.